This T cell receptor (beta chain) was documented in a study of CD8+ T cells in alopecia areata. Whole-study results and caveats: Normal skin's resident alphabeta T cells are sequenced alongside lesional scalp T cells. Possibly because of HLA-related factors, TCR sharing was less clear across patients than in mice. Across lesional scalp, and particularly alopecia totalis/universalis, clonality surpassed that of normal scalp.

It was cDNA, reverse transcribed from extracted RNA, that served as the sequencing template. The protocol was immunoSEQ multiplex PCR, while the TCRdb copy is restricted to in-frame clones and leaves out a portion. The table lists about 200,000 clones, more than 50% of them singletons. Only a few counts were recorded for this clone. Its antigen remains unidentified. V was trimmed by 11 bases and J by 7 bases, leaving 14 bases between them. The V gene's germline CDR1 is ENHRY and CDR2 SYGVKD. CDR3 length equals 11 residues. Sorting of CD4+ and CD8+ T cells was performed on PBMCs. The material sequenced was CD8+ T cells sorted from blood. The receptor was derived from a human donor in good health. The chain combines TRBV10-3 with TRBJ1-1; no reliable D call. This chain's CDR3 is CAAMEQNEAFF. The CDR3 DNA reads TGTGCCGCCATGGAACAGAATGAAGCTTTCTTT.